This TCR beta chain was obtained from a study of blood T cell repertoires in COVID-19. Germline CDR1 reads MNHEY; CDR2 reads SMNVEV (reference sequence). CDR3 length: 13 amino acids. Trimming removed 5 bases from V and 4 bases from J, with 11 bases in between. This table comes from immunoSEQ multiplex PCR, and its TCRdb copy is limited to in-frame clones, with some not included. The data contain over 50,000 clones, 91% of them singletons. V usage is TRBV27 and J usage is TRBJ1-2; tentative D call: TRBD1 (6 bases). Material for sequencing was peripheral blood. The sequence was collected from a woman aged 55-70 years with active or convalescent COVID-19. CDR3: CASSPHRAYGYTF. CDR3 DNA sequence: TGTGCCAGCAGTCCACACAGGGCCTATGGCTACACCTTC.